A single sample is the source of the 10 T cell receptor beta chains below, sequenced in a study of cytomegalovirus exposure and HLA in healthy donors. A multiplex PCR was run with 60 Vbeta primers and 13 Jbeta primers. TCRdb's copy holds only in-frame clones and misses some; the assay was immunoSEQ multiplex PCR. This table has some 140,000 clones, 75% to 85% appearing once. The specimen sequenced was PBMCs. The receptors originated from a woman between 50 and 59 years old in good health and CMV-seropositive.

The chain couples TRBV18 to TRBJ2-7, with TRBD2 as a possible D gene (5 bases). Germline V CDR1 and CDR2: KGHSH, LQKENI. The V end was cut by 6 bases, the J end by 0 bases, with 9 bases between. The CDR3 spans 13 residues. The DNA of the CDR3 is TGTGCCAGCTCGCCCGGGGACTCCTACGAGCAGTACTTC. The encoded protein is CASSPGDSYEQYF.

The chain couples TRBV27 to TRBJ2-1, with TRBD2 matching 12 bases. Germline trimming cut 2 bases from V and 9 bases from J; bases unmatched to any gene: 11. This CDR3 is 17 amino acids long. Germline V gives CDR1 MNHEY, CDR2 SMNVEV (reference sequence). CDR3 DNA sequence: TGTGCCAGCAGTTTACCAAGGACTAGCGGGAATCAGGGTGAGCAGTTCTTC. Protein sequence: CASSLPRTSGNQGEQFF.

This clone showed up just a few times. This rearrangement joins TRBV5-1 to TRBJ2-3, with 11 bases that match TRBD2. CDR1 SGHRS and CDR2 YFSETQ come from the germline V gene. After removal of 0 bases from V and 3 bases from J, the junction contained 6 bases not matched to a gene. This CDR3 is built from 17 residues. The CDR3 here is CASSLAGTSGNTDTQYF. CDR3 DNA sequence: TGCGCCAGCAGCTTGGCCGGGACTAGCGGCAATACAGATACGCAGTATTTT.

Concerning this clone: This sample includes further DNA sequences coding for the same CDR3. V gene TRBV30 combines with J gene TRBJ1-5; TRBD1 agrees at 7 bases. The length of the CDR3 is 13 residues. CDR1 is GTSNPN, CDR2 SVGIG, per germline (reference sequence). The junction had 2 bases not matched to a gene; V was cut back by 1 base and J by 5 bases. The CDR3 nucleotides are TGTGCCTGGAGTGGACAGGGCGATCAGCCCCAGCATTTT. Translated, it gives CAWSGQGDQPQHF.

The rearrangement joins TRBV9 to TRBJ1-1; 9 bases are a match to TRBD1. CDR3 length: 15 residues. Germline loops: CDR1 SGDLS, CDR2 YYNGEE. V shed 3 bases and J 5 bases; nucleotides not matched to a gene: 8. The CDR3 loop is CASSEGQGLGTEAFF. CDR3 DNA sequence: TGTGCCAGCAGCGAGGGACAGGGTTTGGGGACTGAAGCTTTCTTT.

The CDR3: CASSPQASGRTGELFF. CDR3 DNA: TGCGCCAGCAGCCCACAAGCTAGCGGACGAACCGGGGAGCTGTTTTTT. J is TRBJ2-2 and V is TRBV5-1, with TRBD2 identical over 7 bases. V lost 4 bases to trimming and J lost 5 bases; unmatched junction nucleotides: 11. This CDR3 is built from 16 residues. The V gene's germline CDR1 is SGHRS and CDR2 YFSETQ.

As concerns this clone: The germline gene is not matched at one end of the junction; a read error may be the cause. J is TRBJ1-3 and V is TRBV28; D gene ambiguous. The CDR3 length is 12 residues. Germline V gene data show CDR1 as MDHEN and CDR2 as SYDVKM. The CDR3 bases are TGTGCCAGCAGTGGCGGGGAAAACGCCATATATTTT. Residues: CASSGGENAIYF.

The sample holds a few counts of this clone. This chain connects TRBV28 to TRBJ2-1, with D possibly matching TRBD2 (5 bases). CDR1 is MDHEN, CDR2 SYDVKM, per germline. This CDR3 has 14 amino acids. The V gene lost 2 bases and the J gene lost 5 bases, with 10 bases spanning the gap. CDR3 residues: CASSLAKRDNEQFF. The DNA for the CDR3 is TGTGCCAGCAGTTTAGCAAAGAGGGACAATGAGCAGTTCTTC.

This clone appeared a few times. V and J are TRBV7-2 and TRBJ2-7, with D possibly matching TRBD1 (6 bases). The CDR3 is 16 amino acids. Germline V gene lookup returns CDR1 SGHTA and CDR2 FQGNSA. The V gene lost 0 bases and the J gene lost 0 bases, with 12 bases spanning the gap. The CDR3 region is CASSLANQGSSYEQYF. The CDR3, as DNA: TGTGCCAGCAGCTTAGCGAATCAGGGGAGCTCCTACGAGCAGTACTTC.

This chain uses TRBV11-2 with TRBJ1-2, with 7 bases that match TRBD1. CDR3 length equals 14 residues. Germline CDR1 is SGHAT and CDR2 is FQNNGV. V gave up 4 bases and J gave up 4 bases; unmatched junction bases: 6. The CDR3, as DNA: TGTGCCAGCAGCTCTCCGAGGGGGCTCTATGGCTACACCTTC. The encoded protein is CASSSPRGLYGYTF.